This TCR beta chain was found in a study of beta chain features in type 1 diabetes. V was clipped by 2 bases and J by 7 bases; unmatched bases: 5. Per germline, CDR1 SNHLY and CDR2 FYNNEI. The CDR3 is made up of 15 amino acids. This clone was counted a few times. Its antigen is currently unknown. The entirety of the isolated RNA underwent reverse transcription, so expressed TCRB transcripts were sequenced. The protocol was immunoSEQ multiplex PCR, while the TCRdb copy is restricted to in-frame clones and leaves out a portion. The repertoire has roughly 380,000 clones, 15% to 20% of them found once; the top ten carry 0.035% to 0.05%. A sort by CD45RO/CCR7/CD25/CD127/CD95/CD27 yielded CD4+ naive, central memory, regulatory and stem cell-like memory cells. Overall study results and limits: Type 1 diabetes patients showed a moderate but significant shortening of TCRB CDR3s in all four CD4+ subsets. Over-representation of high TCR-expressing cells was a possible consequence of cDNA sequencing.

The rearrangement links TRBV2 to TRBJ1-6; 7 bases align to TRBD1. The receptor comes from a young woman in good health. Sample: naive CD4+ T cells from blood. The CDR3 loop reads CASSERTGGNSPLHF. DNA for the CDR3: TGTGCCAGCAGTGAACGGACAGGCGGGAATTCACCCCTCCACTTT.